These 21 T cell receptor beta chains originate from one sample sequenced in a study of blood T cell repertoires in COVID-19. TCRdb keeps only in-frame clones here, not all; method: immunoSEQ multiplex PCR. Here the sample spans about 130,000 clones, around three quarters being singletons. The source material was peripheral blood. Source of these receptors: a human donor in a cohort sampled during active COVID-19.

This clone was seen a single time. The chain employs TRBV24-1 and TRBJ2-3; D unresolved. Germline V CDR1 and CDR2: KGHDR, SFDVKD. This CDR3 is 15 amino acids long. Trimming took 6 bases from V and 1 from J, leaving 13 bases between them. CDR3 sequence reads: CATSSTVQGTDTQYF. In DNA form, the CDR3 reads TGTGCCACCAGTTCGACGGTTCAGGGCACAGATACGCAGTATTTT.

In regard to this clone: Within the sample, other DNA sequences also encode this same CDR3. The chain combines TRBV28 with TRBJ1-5, with 10 bases that match TRBD1. CDR1 is MDHEN, CDR2 SYDVKM, per germline. J was trimmed by 2 bases and V by 4 bases; bases with no gene match: 2. The CDR3 contains 15 residues. The CDR3 nucleotides are TGTGCCAGCAGTTCCGGGACAGGGGGCAATCAGCCCCAGCATTTT. Amino acids: CASSSGTGGNQPQHF.

The rearrangement uses TRBV19 and TRBJ2-5, with 15 bases that match TRBD2. With 3 bases clipped from V and 4 bases from J, the junction kept 6 bases outside the gene matches. Germline assignment: CDR1 LNHDA and CDR2 SQIVND (reference sequence). The CDR3 contains 17 residues. The CDR3 reads CASSIRGLAGGGETQYF. In nucleotides, the CDR3 is TGTGCCAGTAGTATTCGGGGACTAGCGGGGGGCGGAGAGACCCAGTACTTC.

The chain's CDR3 is CATSRGQGVNTDTQYF. CDR3 in DNA: TGTGCCACCAGCAGGGGTCAGGGGGTAAACACAGATACGCAGTATTTT. The chain links TRBV15 to TRBJ2-3; 7 bases line up with TRBD1. The CDR3 sequence is 16 residues long. Germline assignment: CDR1 LNHNV and CDR2 YYDKDF (reference sequence). The junction had 8 bases not matched to a gene; V was cut back by 3 bases and J by 2 bases.

This clone has just a few counts. This chain joins TRBV11-2 and TRBJ2-7; D might be TRBD1 (5 bases). Trimming left V 1 base short and J 2 bases short, with 9 bases between. The germline CDR1 and CDR2 sequences are SGHAT and FQNNGV. CDR3 length equals 14 residues. The CDR3 spells CASSLGGVAYEQYF. CDR3 sequence (DNA): TGTGCCAGCAGCTTAGGGGGCGTAGCCTACGAGCAGTACTTC.

The count of this clone is one. This chain connects TRBV4-1 to TRBJ2-3; D remains unclear. The CDR3 covers 13 residues. The germline V gene encodes CDR1 MGHRA and CDR2 YSYEKL. Trimming took off 4 bases at V and 6 bases at J, with 11 bases between the two ends. The CDR3 coding sequence is TGCGCCAGCAGCCCTGCGTTCAGGGATACGCAGTATTTT. Its translation is CASSPAFRDTQYF.

The V call is TRBV6-5, the J call TRBJ1-6; D might be TRBD1 (5 bases). Trimming left V 6 bases short and J 0 bases short, with 9 bases between. CDR1 MNHEY and CDR2 SVGAGI come from the germline V gene. The CDR3 loop spans 15 amino acids. This CDR3 reads CASRQASSYNSPLHF. The CDR3 nucleotides are TGTGCCAGCAGACAGGCAAGCTCCTATAATTCACCCCTCCACTTT.

Of note for this clone: The junction differs from germline at one of its ends, possibly a read error. V is TRBV30 and J is TRBJ1-2; the D is unclear. The length of the CDR3 is 12 residues. Germline V gene data show CDR1 as GTSNPN and CDR2 as SVGIG (reference sequence). The CDR3 nucleotides read TGTGCCTGGACGGTAGTCCCCAATCCCCCCTTCTTC. Protein sequence: CAWTVVPNPPFF.

The chain joins TRBV27 to TRBJ1-1, with D maybe TRBD1 (5 bases). Trimming took off 6 bases at V and 4 bases at J, with 30 bases between the two ends. Germline CDR1 and CDR2: MNHEY and SMNVEV (reference sequence). The CDR3 extends over 19 amino acids. In DNA form, the CDR3 reads TGTGCCAGCAGATCCCCATCAGGGTTAGGCCCTTCTCCAGGCACTGAAGCTTTCTTT. Protein sequence: CASRSPSGLGPSPGTEAFF.

V is TRBV3-1 (or the pseudogene TRBV3-2) and J is TRBJ2-7; 14 bases map to TRBD2. Germline CDR1 LGHDT, CDR2 YNNKEL (reference sequence). Trimming took 1 base from V and 5 from J; bases not matched to a gene: 7. This CDR3 region has 17 residues. CDR3 region: CASSQGVGLAGVNEQYF. The CDR3 DNA reads as TGTGCCAGCAGCCAAGGTGTGGGACTAGCGGGGGTGAACGAGCAGTACTTC.

The chain recombines TRBV7-9 with TRBJ1-4; unclear D gene. Germline V lookup: CDR1 SEHNR, CDR2 FQNEAQ (reference sequence). The V end lost 5 bases, the J end lost 0 bases, and 10 bases lay between the germline ends. The CDR3 length is 15 residues. The CDR3: CASSPAPATNEKLFF. In DNA, the CDR3 is TGTGCCAGCAGCCCTGCCCCAGCAACTAATGAAAAACTGTTTTTT.

The V and J genes are TRBV3-1 (or the pseudogene TRBV3-2) and TRBJ2-1; 9 nucleotides line up with TRBD2. From germline, CDR1 is LGHDT and CDR2 YNNKEL (reference sequence). V gave up 0 bases and J gave up 1 base; unmatched junction bases: 4. The CDR3 extends over 17 amino acids. The CDR3 coding sequence is TGTGCCAGCAGCCAAGAGGCGGGGGGGCCTTCCTACAATGAGCAGTTCTTC. It specifies CASSQEAGGPSYNEQFF.

The chain couples TRBV5-4 to TRBJ2-5; D perhaps matches TRBD1 (5 bases). V lost 1 base to trimming and J lost 4 bases, with 8 bases between them. The germline V gene has CDR1 SGHNT and CDR2 YYREEE (reference sequence). This CDR3 is 13 amino acids long. The CDR3 spells CASSLYQGETQYF. DNA for the CDR3: TGTGCCAGCAGCTTGTACCAGGGAGAGACCCAGTACTTC. Using reference TRBV5-4 and TRBJ2-5 for the parts outside the CDR3, the full variable domain is ETGVTQSPTHLIKTRGQQVTLRCSSQSGHNTVSWYQQALGQGPQFIFQYYREEENGRGNFPPRFSGLQFPNYSSELNVNALELDDSALYLCASSLYQGETQYFGPGTRLLVL.

This clone was picked up many times. This sequence joins TRBV12-3 or TRBV12-4 and TRBJ1-3, with D perhaps TRBD1 (6 bases). V was trimmed by 8 bases and J by 4 bases, leaving 12 bases between them. This CDR3 contains 13 residues. The CDR3 nucleotides read TGTGCCAGCTGTCCAGGACAGGGAAACACCATATATTTT. Encoded protein: CASCPGQGNTIYF.

The sample holds a few counts of this clone. The chain recombines TRBV29-1 with TRBJ2-7, with a weak D call TRBD2 (5 bases). With 7 bases removed from V and 3 bases from J, the gap between germline ends came to 13 bases. The CDR3 sequence is 12 residues long. Germline-derived CDR1 and CDR2 are SQVTM and ANQGSEA. CDR3 nucleotides: TGCAGCGCCGGACTCACAGTCTACGAGCAGTACTTC. As protein: CSAGLTVYEQYF.

This clone showed up just once. The chain recombines TRBV27 with TRBJ2-3; no clear D gene. Germline lookup yields CDR1 MNHEY and CDR2 SMNVEV (reference sequence). This CDR3 has 18 residues. V was cut by 6 bases and J by 0 bases, with 22 bases left in between. CDR3 sequence reads: CASSITRARLLSTDTQYF. The CDR3 DNA sequence: TGTGCCAGCAGCATCACCAGAGCGCGGTTGCTTAGCACAGATACGCAGTATTTT.

The rearrangement joins TRBV19 to TRBJ2-3, with a weak D call TRBD1 (6 bases). V lost 5 bases to trimming and J lost 2 bases, with 23 bases between them. Germline V gives CDR1 LNHDA, CDR2 SQIVND (reference sequence). This CDR3 is built from 18 residues. The chain's CDR3 is CASSPSLLTGTFTDTQYF. DNA of the CDR3: TGTGCCAGTAGTCCTAGCCTCCTCACAGGGACGTTCACAGATACGCAGTATTTT.

The chain is built from TRBV19 and TRBJ1-2; 8 bases are a match to TRBD1. V was clipped by 5 bases and J by 7 bases; unmatched bases: 3. Germline V gene data show CDR1 as LNHDA and CDR2 as SQIVND (reference sequence). The CDR3 loop spans 12 amino acids. CDR3 sequence: CASSVDRVGYTF. The CDR3 nucleotides are TGTGCCAGTAGTGTGGACAGGGTTGGCTACACCTTC.

V is TRBV18 and J is TRBJ2-3; 8 bases are a match to TRBD1. V lost 3 bases, J lost 4 bases, and 9 bases stayed unmatched. The germline V gene has CDR1 KGHSH and CDR2 LQKENI. The CDR3 covers 16 residues. CDR3 protein: CASSPQQGGEADTQYF. The DNA for the CDR3 is TGTGCCAGCTCACCCCAACAGGGGGGAGAGGCAGATACGCAGTATTTT. Using reference TRBV18 and TRBJ2-3 for the parts outside the CDR3, the full variable domain is NAGVMQNPRHLVRRRGQEARLRCSPMKGHSHVYWYRQLPEEGLKFMVYLQKENIIDESGMPKERFSAEFPKEGPSILRIQQVVRGDSAAYFCASSPQQGGEADTQYFGPGTRLTVL.

The chain carries TRBV19 and TRBJ2-5; 9 positions match TRBD1. Germline loops: CDR1 LNHDA, CDR2 SQIVND (reference sequence). The CDR3 spans 15 residues. J lost 1 base, V lost 6 bases, and 6 bases had no gene match. The CDR3 sequence is CASRGGTGLQETQYF. The CDR3 coding sequence is TGTGCCAGTAGGGGCGGGACAGGGCTCCAAGAGACCCAGTACTTC.

This clone was found once. CDR3 nucleotide sequence: TGTGCCAGCAGCCACATAGGTATCAGGGGGTTCAATGGCTACACCTTC. This gives the protein CASSHIGIRGFNGYTF. The chain uses TRBV3-1 (or the pseudogene TRBV3-2) and TRBJ1-2, with 7 bases fitting TRBD1. This CDR3 has 16 residues. The germline V gene encodes CDR1 LGHDT and CDR2 YNNKEL (reference sequence). V dropped 3 bases and J dropped 6; count of bases not matched to a gene: 13.